The T cell receptor beta chain under discussion was sequenced for a study of control samples from healthy donors and cancer patients. Generated by immunoSEQ multiplex PCR, the TCRdb table keeps only in-frame clones and is missing some. The repertoire holds 390,000 or so clones, with 80% to 95% as singletons. This CDR3 contains 14 residues. The germline V gene has CDR1 MDHEN and CDR2 SYDVKM. The V and J ends lost 10 bases and 2 bases, in that order; junction bases with no gene match: 10. This TCR derives from a man in his forties or fifties with head and neck cancer. The chain has TRBV28 and TRBJ1-1, with 7 positions matching TRBD1. What was sequenced was PBMCs. The CDR3 protein is CATGRGRLNTEAFF. CDR3 in DNA: TGTGCCACCGGGAGGGGGCGGTTAAACACTGAAGCTTTCTTT.